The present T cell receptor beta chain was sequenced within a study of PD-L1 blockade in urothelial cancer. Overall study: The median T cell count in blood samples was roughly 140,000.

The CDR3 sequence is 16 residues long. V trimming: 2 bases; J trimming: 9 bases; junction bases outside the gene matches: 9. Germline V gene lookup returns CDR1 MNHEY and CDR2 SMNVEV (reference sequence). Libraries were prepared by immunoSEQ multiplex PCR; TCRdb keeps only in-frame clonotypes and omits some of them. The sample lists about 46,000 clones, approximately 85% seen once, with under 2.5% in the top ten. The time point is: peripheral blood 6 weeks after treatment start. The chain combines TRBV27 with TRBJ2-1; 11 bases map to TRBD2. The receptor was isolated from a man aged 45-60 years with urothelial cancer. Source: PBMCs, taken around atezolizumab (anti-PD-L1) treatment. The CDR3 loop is CASSLISGRAGTEQFF. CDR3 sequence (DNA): TGTGCCAGCAGTTTAATTAGCGGGAGGGCCGGTACTGAGCAGTTCTTC.